This TCR beta chain appears in the sequencing data of a study of metastatic and nonmetastatic thyroid tumors (dated by TCRdb to 2020 to 2021). General notes on the study: Repertoires from peripheral blood and from tumor or nodule tissue samples of malignant and benign thyroid patients were compared. General findings and caveats noted by the study authors: In both blood and tumor samples, TCR beta diversity was reported to be significantly higher in malignant tumors than in benign nodules.

In this sample, this clone turned up many times. The specificity of this receptor is unknown. Qualities for individual bases were not recorded, and no much larger clone is one base off. Libraries were prepared through PCR. The listed sequencing device is Illumina HiSeq 4000. High-throughput sequencing was used to profile the CDR3 region of the TCR beta-chain in every patient. On the study's bioinformatics: CDR3 differences across clinicopathological groups were used to build a classifier for discriminating distant-metastatic papillary thyroid cancer patients. To measure repertoire diversity the researchers used the Shannon index, while the Morisita-Horn index served to gauge how similar the tumor and blood repertoires were. TCRdb itself trimmed the public reads at Q25 with fastp, ran MiXCR and retained productive beta chains. For this entry, the V and J calls and clone size follow TCRdb and not the study's own pipeline. For this sample there are approximately 40,000 clones; less than 25% appear just once. Of the sample, roughly a sixth is held by the ten largest clones.

No patient had received any treatment before thyroid surgery. Using T-cell receptor beta sequencing, the researchers looked back retrospectively at clinical samples from patients, gathered between about 2011 and 2019. Reading from cysteine to phenylalanine, the CDR3 counts 15 amino acids. Left in the record is the CDR3 DNA by itself, 45 bases read in frame from the first base. CDR1 and CDR2 were assigned from the germline V gene as SGHTA and FQGNSA. V trim: 5 bases; J trim: 4 bases; unmatched bases: 8. The specimen sequenced was blood. The receptor was derived from a female donor with papillary thyroid cancer or a benign thyroid nodule (not recorded which). Some clones in this sample may be carry-over from other donors' samples. The chain employs TRBV7-2 and TRBJ2-1; TRBD2 aligns with 7 central bases. The CDR3 reads as follows: CASSRRERHYNEQFF. The sequence in DNA is TGTGCCAGCAGCAGGCGGGAGCGGCATTACAATGAGCAGTTCTTC.